The T cell receptor beta chain described here comes from a study of cytomegalovirus exposure and HLA in healthy donors. The primer mix had 60 Vbeta and 13 Jbeta primers. The repertoire was sequenced with immunoSEQ multiplex PCR; TCRdb's copy has only in-frame clones and lacks some. The table includes about 110,000 clones, roughly 80% detected once. Whole-study results and caveats: A link between a missense DCLRE1C variant and TCR beta V- and J-gene trimming emerged from a later analysis. As a later analysis revealed, most CMV-associated TCR beta chains appeared HLA-restricted.

The germline V and J ends were trimmed by 6 bases and 6 bases, with 16 bases remaining between them. From germline, CDR1 is SNHLY and CDR2 FYNNEI. The CDR3 is 14 amino acids. As to this clone: Its antigen is not identified.

The rearrangement links TRBV2 to TRBJ2-3, with D perhaps matching TRBD1 (6 bases). The origin of this receptor is a middle-aged man in good health and CMV-seronegative. The sample was PBMCs. CDR3 bases: TGTGCCAGCAGACCCGGACAGTTCGTTGATACGCAGTATTTT. This gives the protein CASRPGQFVDTQYF.